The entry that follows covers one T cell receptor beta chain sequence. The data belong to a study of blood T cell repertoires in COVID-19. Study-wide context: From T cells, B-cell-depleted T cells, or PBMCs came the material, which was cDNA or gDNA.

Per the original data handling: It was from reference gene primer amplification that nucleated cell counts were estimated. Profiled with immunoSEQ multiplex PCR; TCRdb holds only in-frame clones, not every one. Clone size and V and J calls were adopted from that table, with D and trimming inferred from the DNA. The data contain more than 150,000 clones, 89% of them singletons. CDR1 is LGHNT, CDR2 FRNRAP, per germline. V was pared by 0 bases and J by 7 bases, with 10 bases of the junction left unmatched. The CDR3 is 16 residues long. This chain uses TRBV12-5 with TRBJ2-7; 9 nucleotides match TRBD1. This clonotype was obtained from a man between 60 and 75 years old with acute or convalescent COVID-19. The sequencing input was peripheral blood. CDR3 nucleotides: TGTGCTAGTGGTTTGGTAATGGGACAGGGATCGGGGGAGCAGTACTTC. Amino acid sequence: CASGLVMGQGSGEQYF.